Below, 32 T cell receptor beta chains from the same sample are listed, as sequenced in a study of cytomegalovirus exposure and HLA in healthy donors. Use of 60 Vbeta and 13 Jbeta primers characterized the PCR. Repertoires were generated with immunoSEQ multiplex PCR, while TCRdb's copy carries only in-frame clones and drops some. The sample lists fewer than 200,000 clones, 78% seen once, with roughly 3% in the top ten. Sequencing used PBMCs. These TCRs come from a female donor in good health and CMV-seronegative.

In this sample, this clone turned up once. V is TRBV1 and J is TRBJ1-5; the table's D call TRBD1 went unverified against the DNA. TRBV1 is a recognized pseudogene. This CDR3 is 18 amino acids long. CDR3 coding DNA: TGCACCAGCAGCCAAGAGCTTTCAGGACAGGGGAGACGTCAGCCCCAGCATTTT. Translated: CTSSQELSGQGRRQPQHF.

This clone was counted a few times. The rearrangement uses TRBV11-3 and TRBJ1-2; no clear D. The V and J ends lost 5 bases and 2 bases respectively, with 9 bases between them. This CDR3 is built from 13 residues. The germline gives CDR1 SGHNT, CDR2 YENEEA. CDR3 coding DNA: TGTGCCAGCAGCACAGACACCAACTATGGCTACACCTTC. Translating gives CASSTDTNYGYTF.

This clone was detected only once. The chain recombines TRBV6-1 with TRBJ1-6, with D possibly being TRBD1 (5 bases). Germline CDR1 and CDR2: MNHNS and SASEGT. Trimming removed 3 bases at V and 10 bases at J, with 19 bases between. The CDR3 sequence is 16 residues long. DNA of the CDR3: TGTGCCAGCAGTGAGGTAGTGGGGGGAAAAGGGTCACCCCTCCACTTT. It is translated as CASSEVVGGKGSPLHF.

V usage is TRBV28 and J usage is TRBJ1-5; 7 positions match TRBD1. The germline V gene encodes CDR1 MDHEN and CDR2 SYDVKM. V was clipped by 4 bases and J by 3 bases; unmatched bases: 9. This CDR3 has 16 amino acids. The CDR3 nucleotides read TGTGCCAGCAGTTACGTCCTCACAGGGGCCAATCAGCCCCAGCATTTT. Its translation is CASSYVLTGANQPQHF.

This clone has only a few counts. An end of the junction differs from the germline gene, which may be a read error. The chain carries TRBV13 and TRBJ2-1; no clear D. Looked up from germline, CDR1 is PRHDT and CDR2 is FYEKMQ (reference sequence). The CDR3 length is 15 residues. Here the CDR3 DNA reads TGTGCCAGCACCTTAGGAAGGAGCTCCTACAATGAGCAGTTCTTC. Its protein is CASTLGRSSYNEQFF.

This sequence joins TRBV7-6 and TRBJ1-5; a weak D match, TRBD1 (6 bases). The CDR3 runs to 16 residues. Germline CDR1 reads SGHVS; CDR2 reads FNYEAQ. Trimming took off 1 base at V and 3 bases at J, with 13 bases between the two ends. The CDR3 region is CASSLGRGGYNQPQHF. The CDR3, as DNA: TGTGCCAGCAGCTTAGGAAGGGGGGGGTACAATCAGCCCCAGCATTTT. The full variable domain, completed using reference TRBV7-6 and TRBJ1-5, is GAGVSQSPRYKVTKRGQDVALRCDPISGHVSLYWYRQALGQGPEFLTYFNYEAQQDKSGLPNDRFSAERPEGSISTLTIQRTEQRDSAMYRCASSLGRGGYNQPQHFGDGTRLSIL.

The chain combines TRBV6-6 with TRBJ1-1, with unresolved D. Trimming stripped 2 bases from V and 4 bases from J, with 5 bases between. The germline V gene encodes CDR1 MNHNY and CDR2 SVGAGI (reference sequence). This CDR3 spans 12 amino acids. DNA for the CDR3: TGTGCCAGCAGTTACCAGGTCACTGAAGCTTTCTTT. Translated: CASSYQVTEAFF.

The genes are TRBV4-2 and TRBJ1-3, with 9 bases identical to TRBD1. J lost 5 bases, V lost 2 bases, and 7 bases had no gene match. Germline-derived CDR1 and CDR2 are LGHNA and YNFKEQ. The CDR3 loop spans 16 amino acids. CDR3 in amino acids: CASSQSTGTGRNTIYF. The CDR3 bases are TGTGCCAGCAGCCAATCTACCGGGACAGGGAGAAACACCATATATTTT.

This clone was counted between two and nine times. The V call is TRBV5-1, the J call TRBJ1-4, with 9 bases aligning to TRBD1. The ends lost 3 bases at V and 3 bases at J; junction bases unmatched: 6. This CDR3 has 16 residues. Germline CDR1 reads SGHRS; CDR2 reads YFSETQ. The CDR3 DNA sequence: TGCGCCAGCAGCTGGGGACAGGGAATCGCTAATGAAAAACTGTTTTTT. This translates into CASSWGQGIANEKLFF. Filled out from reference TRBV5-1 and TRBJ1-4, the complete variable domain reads KAGVTQTPRYLIKTRGQQVTLSCSPISGHRSVSWYQQTPGQGLQFLFEYFSETQRNKGNFPGRFSGRQFSNSRSEMNVSTLELGDSALYLCASSWGQGIANEKLFFGSGTQLSVL.

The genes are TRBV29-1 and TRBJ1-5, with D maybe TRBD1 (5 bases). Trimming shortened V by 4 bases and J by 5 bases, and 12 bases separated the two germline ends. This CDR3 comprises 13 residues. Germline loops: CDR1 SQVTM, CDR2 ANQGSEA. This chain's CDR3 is CSVGAGRDQPQHF. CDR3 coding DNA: TGCAGCGTTGGGGCAGGGAGGGATCAGCCCCAGCATTTT.

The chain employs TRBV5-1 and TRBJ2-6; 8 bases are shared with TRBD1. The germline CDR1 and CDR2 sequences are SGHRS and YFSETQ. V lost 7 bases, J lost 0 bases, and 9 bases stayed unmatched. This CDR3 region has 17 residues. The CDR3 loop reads CASLPGRGLSGANVLTF. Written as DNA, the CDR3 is TGCGCCAGCTTGCCGGGCAGGGGGCTCTCTGGGGCCAACGTCCTGACTTTC.

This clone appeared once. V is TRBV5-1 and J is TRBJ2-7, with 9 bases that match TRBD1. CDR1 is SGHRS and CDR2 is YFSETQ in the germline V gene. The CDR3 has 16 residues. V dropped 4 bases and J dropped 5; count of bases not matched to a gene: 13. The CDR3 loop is CASSISSGQGAHEQYF. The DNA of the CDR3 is TGCGCCAGCAGCATTAGTTCGGGACAGGGCGCCCACGAGCAGTACTTC.

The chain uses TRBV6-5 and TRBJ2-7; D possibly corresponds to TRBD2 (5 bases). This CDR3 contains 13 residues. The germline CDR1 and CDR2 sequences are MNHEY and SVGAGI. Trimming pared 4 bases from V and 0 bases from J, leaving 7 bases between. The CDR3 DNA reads TGTGCCAGCAGTTCAGCGGTCTCCTACGAGCAGTACTTC. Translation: CASSSAVSYEQYF.

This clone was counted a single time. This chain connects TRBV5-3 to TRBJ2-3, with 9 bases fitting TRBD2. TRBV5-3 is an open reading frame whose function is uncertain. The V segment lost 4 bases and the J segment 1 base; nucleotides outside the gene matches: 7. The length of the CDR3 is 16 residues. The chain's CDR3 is CARSRYASGGTDTQYF. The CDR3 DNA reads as TGTGCCAGAAGCCGCTACGCTAGCGGGGGCACAGATACGCAGTATTTT.

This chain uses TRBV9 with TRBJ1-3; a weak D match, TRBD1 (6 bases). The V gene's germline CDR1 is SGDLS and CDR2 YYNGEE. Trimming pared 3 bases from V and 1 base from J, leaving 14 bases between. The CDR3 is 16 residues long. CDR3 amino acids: CASSGPLQGSGNTIYF. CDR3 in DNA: TGTGCCAGCAGCGGCCCTTTACAGGGTTCTGGAAACACCATATATTTT. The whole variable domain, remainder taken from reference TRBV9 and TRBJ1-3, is DSGVTQTPKHLITATGQRVTLRCSPRSGDLSVYWYQQSLDQGLQFLIQYYNGEERAKGNILERFSAQQFPDLHSELNLSSLELGDSALYFCASSGPLQGSGNTIYFGEGSWLTVV.

Written as DNA, the CDR3 is TGTGCCAGCAGCTTAGGGGACAGGACCTACGAGCAGTACTTC. It is translated as CASSLGDRTYEQYF. The V and J genes are TRBV7-9 and TRBJ2-7, with 8 positions matching TRBD1. CDR3 length: 14 residues. Germline V gene sequence: CDR1 SEHNR, CDR2 FQNEAQ (reference sequence). V gave up 1 base and J gave up 2 bases; unmatched junction bases: 1.

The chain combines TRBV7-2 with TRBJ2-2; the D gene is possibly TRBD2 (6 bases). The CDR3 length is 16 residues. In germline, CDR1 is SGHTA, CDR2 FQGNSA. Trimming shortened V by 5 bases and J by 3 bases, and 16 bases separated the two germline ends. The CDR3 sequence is CASSPPYGRDTGELFF. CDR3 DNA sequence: TGTGCCAGCAGCCCCCCGTACGGGAGAGACACCGGGGAGCTGTTTTTT.

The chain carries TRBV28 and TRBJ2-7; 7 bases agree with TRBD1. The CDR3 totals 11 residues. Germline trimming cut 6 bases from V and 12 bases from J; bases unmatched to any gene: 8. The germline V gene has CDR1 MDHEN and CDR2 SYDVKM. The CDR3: CASSLGTVLYF. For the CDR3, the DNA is TGTGCCAGCAGCCTCGGGACAGTTCTGTACTTC. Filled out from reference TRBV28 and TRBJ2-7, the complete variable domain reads DVKVTQSSRYLVKRTGEKVFLECVQDMDHENMFWYRQDPGLGLRLIYFSYDVKMKEKGDIPEGYSVSREKKERFSLILESASTNQTSMYLCASSLGTVLYFGPGTRLTVT.

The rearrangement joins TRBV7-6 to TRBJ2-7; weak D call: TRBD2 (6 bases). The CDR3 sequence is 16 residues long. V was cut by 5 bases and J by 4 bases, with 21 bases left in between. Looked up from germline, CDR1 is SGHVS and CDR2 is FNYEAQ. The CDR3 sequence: CASSPMGWGRGYEQYF. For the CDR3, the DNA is TGTGCCAGCAGCCCTATGGGGTGGGGCCGGGGGTACGAGCAGTACTTC.

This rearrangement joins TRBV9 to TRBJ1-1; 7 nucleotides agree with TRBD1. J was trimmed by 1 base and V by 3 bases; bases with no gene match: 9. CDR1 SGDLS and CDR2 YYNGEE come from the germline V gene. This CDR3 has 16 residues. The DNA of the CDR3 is TGTGCCAGCAGCGCGGGACAGCCCTTCTGGAACACTGAAGCTTTCTTT. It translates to CASSAGQPFWNTEAFF.

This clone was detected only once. The CDR3 DNA follows: TGTGCCAGCAGCTGGACTAGCGGGAGACCCAATGAGCAGTTCTTC. Protein sequence: CASSWTSGRPNEQFF. The chain uses TRBV28 and TRBJ2-1, with 13 bases that match TRBD2. Germline lookup yields CDR1 MDHEN and CDR2 SYDVKM. V shed 6 bases, J shed 6 bases, and the junction held 5 bases outside the gene matches. The CDR3 runs 15 residues.

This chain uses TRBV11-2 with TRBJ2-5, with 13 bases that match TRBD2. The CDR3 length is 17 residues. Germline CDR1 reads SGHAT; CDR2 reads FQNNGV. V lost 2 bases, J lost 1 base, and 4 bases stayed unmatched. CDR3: CASSLTSGRGIQETQYF. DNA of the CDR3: TGTGCCAGCAGCTTAACTAGCGGGAGGGGGATCCAAGAGACCCAGTACTTC.

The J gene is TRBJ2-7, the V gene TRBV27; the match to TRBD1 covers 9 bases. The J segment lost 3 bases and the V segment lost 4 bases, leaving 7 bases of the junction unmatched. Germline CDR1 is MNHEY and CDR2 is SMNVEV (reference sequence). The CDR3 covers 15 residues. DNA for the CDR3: TGTGCCAGCAGTTCCCCCGGGACAGGGTTCTACGAGCAGTACTTC. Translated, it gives CASSSPGTGFYEQYF.

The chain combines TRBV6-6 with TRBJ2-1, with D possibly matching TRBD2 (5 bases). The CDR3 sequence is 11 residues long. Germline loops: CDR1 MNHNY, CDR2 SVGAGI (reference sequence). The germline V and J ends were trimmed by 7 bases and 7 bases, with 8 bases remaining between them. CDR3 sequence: CASTEGNEQFF. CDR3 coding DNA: TGTGCCAGCACCGAGGGTAATGAGCAGTTCTTC.

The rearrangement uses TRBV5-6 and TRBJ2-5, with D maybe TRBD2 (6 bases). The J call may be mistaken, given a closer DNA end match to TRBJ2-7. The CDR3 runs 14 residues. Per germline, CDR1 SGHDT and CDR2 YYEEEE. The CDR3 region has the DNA TGTGCCAGCAGCTTGGGTAGCGGCTCCTACGAGCAGTACTTC. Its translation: CASSLGSGSYEQYF.

The CDR3 loop reads CASRLLFTPQGGYTF. DNA of the CDR3: TGTGCCAGCAGGTTACTCTTTACCCCGCAGGGGGGCTACACCTTC. The V gene is TRBV28, the J gene TRBJ1-2, with a tentative D call TRBD1 (6 bases). CDR3 length: 15 residues. V was cut by 6 bases and J by 8 bases, with 22 bases left in between. Germline assignment: CDR1 MDHEN and CDR2 SYDVKM.

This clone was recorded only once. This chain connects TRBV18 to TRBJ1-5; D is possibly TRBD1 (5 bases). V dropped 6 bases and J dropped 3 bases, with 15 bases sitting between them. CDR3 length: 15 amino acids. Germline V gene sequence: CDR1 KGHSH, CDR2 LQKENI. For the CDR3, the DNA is TGTGCCAGCTCGGAGATCGAGACAGTCAATCAGCCCCAGCATTTT. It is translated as CASSEIETVNQPQHF. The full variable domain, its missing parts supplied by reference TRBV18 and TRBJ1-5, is NAGVMQNPRHLVRRRGQEARLRCSPMKGHSHVYWYRQLPEEGLKFMVYLQKENIIDESGMPKERFSAEFPKEGPSILRIQQVVRGDSAAYFCASSEIETVNQPQHFGDGTRLSIL.

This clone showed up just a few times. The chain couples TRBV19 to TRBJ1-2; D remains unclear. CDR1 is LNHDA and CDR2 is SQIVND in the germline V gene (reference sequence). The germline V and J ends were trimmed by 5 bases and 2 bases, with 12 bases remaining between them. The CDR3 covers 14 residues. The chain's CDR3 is CASSSTGENYGYTF. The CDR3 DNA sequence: TGTGCCAGTAGTTCAACCGGGGAAAACTATGGCTACACCTTC.

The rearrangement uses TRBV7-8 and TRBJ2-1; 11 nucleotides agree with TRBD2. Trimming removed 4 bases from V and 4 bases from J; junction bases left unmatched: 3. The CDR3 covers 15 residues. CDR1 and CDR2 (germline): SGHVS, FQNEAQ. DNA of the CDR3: TGTGCCAGCAGCTCCGGGACTAGCGGTTACAATGAGCAGTTCTTC. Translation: CASSSGTSGYNEQFF.

The CDR3 DNA follows: TGTGCCAGCAGTTACTCGGGACAGGGGGCATCGGGTGAGCAGTTCTTC. This translates into CASSYSGQGASGEQFF. J is TRBJ2-1 and V is TRBV6-6, with 12 nucleotides matching TRBD1. Germline CDR1 and CDR2: MNHNY and SVGAGI (reference sequence). V dropped 0 bases and J dropped 9; count of bases not matched to a gene: 6. The CDR3 is made up of 16 amino acids.

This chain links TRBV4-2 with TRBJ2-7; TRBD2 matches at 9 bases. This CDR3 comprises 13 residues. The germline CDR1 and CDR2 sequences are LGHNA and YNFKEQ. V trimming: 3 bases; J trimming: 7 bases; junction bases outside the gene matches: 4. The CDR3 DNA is TGTGCCAGCAGCCATTACCTAGCGGGGGAGCAGTACTTC. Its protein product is CASSHYLAGEQYF.

This CDR3 reads CASSEGLAELWGQETQYF. In DNA form, the CDR3 reads TGTGCCAGCAGTGAAGGGCTAGCGGAGCTTTGGGGCCAAGAGACCCAGTACTTC. This sequence joins TRBV2 and TRBJ2-5; 7 nucleotides match TRBD2. Germline V gene sequence: CDR1 SNHLY, CDR2 FYNNEI. The CDR3 runs to 18 residues. V lost 1 base, J lost 1 base, and 12 bases stayed unmatched.